Presented here are 30 T cell receptor beta chains from one specimen sequenced in a study of blood T cell repertoires in COVID-19. The protocol was immunoSEQ multiplex PCR, while the TCRdb copy is restricted to in-frame clones and leaves out a portion. The profile shows approximately 210,000 clones, approximately 84% of them singletons. The specimen sequenced was peripheral blood. These receptors were collected from a woman in her sixties or seventies with active or convalescent COVID-19.

The chain couples TRBV5-4 to TRBJ2-3; no firm D call. The CDR3 is made up of 15 amino acids. Germline lookup yields CDR1 SGHNT and CDR2 YYREEE (reference sequence). Deletions cut 0 bases from V and 2 bases from J, with 10 bases between. CDR3: CASSLGPSITDTQYF. The CDR3 DNA reads as TGTGCCAGCAGCTTGGGTCCCAGTATCACAGATACGCAGTATTTT.

The rearrangement joins TRBV19 to TRBJ1-1, with no clear D. V lost 4 bases and J 1 base, leaving 13 bases between the germline ends. The germline V gene has CDR1 LNHDA and CDR2 SQIVND (reference sequence). The CDR3 contains 15 residues. The CDR3 sequence is CASSTTGIPNTEAFF. The CDR3 DNA follows: TGTGCCAGTAGTACCACGGGGATCCCGAACACTGAAGCTTTCTTT.

V is TRBV7-3 and J is TRBJ2-6, with D maybe TRBD1 (6 bases). This CDR3 spans 18 amino acids. Germline CDR1 reads SGHTA; CDR2 reads FQGTGA. V was shortened by 5 bases and J by 4 bases, with 21 bases between the two germline ends. DNA for the CDR3: TGTGCCAGCAGCCCCAACAGGGCGGGTTTGAGAGGGGCCAACGTCCTGACTTTC. This sequence encodes CASSPNRAGLRGANVLTF.

V and J are TRBV5-1 and TRBJ1-2; D may be TRBD1 (6 bases). V lost 5 bases to trimming and J lost 2 bases, with 13 bases between them. The CDR3 has 14 amino acids. Germline V gives CDR1 SGHRS, CDR2 YFSETQ. The CDR3 DNA reads TGCGCCAGCAGTTACTCCAGGGGAAACTATGGCTACACCTTC. Protein product: CASSYSRGNYGYTF.

The chain combines TRBV9 with TRBJ2-5; TRBD2 might be the D (7 bases). The CDR3 sequence is 15 residues long. V lost 0 bases and J lost 2, with 11 bases in between. CDR1 and CDR2 (germline): SGDLS, YYNGEE. The CDR3 here is CASSVEGGQQETQYF. CDR3 DNA: TGTGCCAGCAGCGTAGAGGGGGGGCAGCAAGAGACCCAGTACTTC. Combining the CDR3 with reference TRBV9 and TRBJ2-5 gives the whole variable domain DSGVTQTPKHLITATGQRVTLRCSPRSGDLSVYWYQQSLDQGLQFLIQYYNGEERAKGNILERFSAQQFPDLHSELNLSSLELGDSALYFCASSVEGGQQETQYFGPGTRLLVL.

The chain joins TRBV9 to TRBJ1-2, with 7 bases matching TRBD1. The CDR3 sequence is 16 residues long. Germline CDR1 is SGDLS and CDR2 is YYNGEE. The ends lost 0 bases at V and 0 bases at J; junction bases unmatched: 5. The CDR3 sequence is CASSVATGVANYGYTF. CDR3 sequence (DNA): TGTGCCAGCAGCGTAGCTACAGGGGTAGCTAACTATGGCTACACCTTC.

This sequence joins TRBV6-5 and TRBJ1-2, with 8 bases that match TRBD1. The CDR3 runs to 13 residues. The junction had 8 bases not matched to a gene; V was cut back by 8 bases and J by 6 bases. Germline assignment: CDR1 MNHEY and CDR2 SVGAGI. The CDR3: CASLYRGINGYTF. The CDR3 DNA reads TGTGCCAGCCTCTACAGGGGGATAAATGGCTACACCTTC.

V is TRBV6-5 and J is TRBJ1-3, with 10 positions matching TRBD1. V gave up 6 bases and J gave up 1 base; unmatched junction bases: 3. Germline CDR1 MNHEY, CDR2 SVGAGI. The CDR3 contains 15 residues. CDR3 loop: CASRAGQGSGNTIYF. The CDR3, as DNA: TGTGCCAGCAGGGCGGGACAGGGGTCTGGAAACACCATATATTTT.

This clone was seen only once. The rearrangement joins TRBV3-1 (or the pseudogene TRBV3-2) to TRBJ2-4; a possible D gene is TRBD2 (6 bases). The CDR3 length is 16 residues. Trimming took 1 base from V and 0 from J, leaving 10 bases between them. CDR1 is LGHDT and CDR2 is YNNKEL in the germline V gene (reference sequence). CDR3 residues: CASSQGRGLAKNIQYF. As DNA, the CDR3 is TGTGCCAGCAGCCAAGGAAGGGGACTAGCCAAAAACATTCAGTACTTC.

The CDR3 sequence: CASSLATGLHYGYTF. The CDR3 DNA reads TGTGCCAGCAGCCTCGCGACAGGGCTTCACTATGGCTACACCTTC. This sequence joins TRBV3-1 (or the pseudogene TRBV3-2) and TRBJ1-2, with 7 bases identical to TRBD1. This CDR3 has 15 amino acids. Unmatched junction bases numbered 8, after V lost 4 bases and J lost 3 bases. The germline gives CDR1 LGHDT, CDR2 YNNKEL (reference sequence).

The CDR3 loop is CASSQAGEQFF. The CDR3 coding sequence is TGTGCCAGCAGCCAAGCGGGTGAGCAGTTCTTC. The gene calls are TRBV4-2 and TRBJ2-1; no clear D gene. V was cut by 1 base and J by 9 bases, with 4 bases left in between. The CDR3 runs to 11 residues. The germline V gene encodes CDR1 LGHNA and CDR2 YNFKEQ.

This rearrangement joins TRBV24-1 to TRBJ2-7, with a tentative D call TRBD2 (5 bases). Germline CDR1 reads KGHDR; CDR2 reads SFDVKD. The CDR3 consists of 16 residues. Between the trimmed V and J ends, which lost 2 bases and 7 bases, there was a span of 20 bases. The CDR3 protein is CATSDSLWTPRREQYF. CDR3 in DNA: TGTGCCACCAGTGATTCTCTTTGGACTCCCCGAAGGGAGCAGTACTTC.

The J gene is TRBJ2-1, the V gene TRBV7-9, with 8 bases aligning to TRBD1. The CDR3 sequence is 14 residues long. With 8 bases clipped from V and 3 bases from J, the junction kept 6 bases outside the gene matches. Germline CDR1 is SEHNR and CDR2 is FQNEAQ (reference sequence). This chain's CDR3 is CASAGTGVYNEQFF. The CDR3 DNA reads TGTGCCAGCGCCGGGACAGGAGTCTACAATGAGCAGTTCTTC.

The chain uses TRBV2 and TRBJ2-3; TRBD2 agrees at 13 bases. With 5 bases clipped from V and 6 bases from J, the junction kept 8 bases outside the gene matches. Looked up from germline, CDR1 is SNHLY and CDR2 is FYNNEI. The CDR3 contains 16 residues. DNA of the CDR3: TGTGCCAGCAGTACAAGGGGACTAGCGGGATTGGATACGCAGTATTTT. It translates to CASSTRGLAGLDTQYF.

The V and J genes are TRBV5-1 and TRBJ2-5; 12 bases agree with TRBD2. The CDR3 has 18 amino acids. Germline V lookup: CDR1 SGHRS, CDR2 YFSETQ. The junction had 12 bases not matched to a gene; V was cut back by 3 bases and J by 3 bases. The CDR3 reads CASSSPSGRANRKETQYF. In DNA form, the CDR3 reads TGCGCCAGCAGCTCACCTAGCGGGAGGGCCAATCGGAAAGAGACCCAGTACTTC.

This sequence joins TRBV5-4 and TRBJ2-1, with TRBD2 matching 9 bases. The length of the CDR3 is 16 residues. After removal of 0 bases from V and 7 bases from J, the junction contained 8 bases not matched to a gene. CDR1 and CDR2 (germline): SGHNT, YYREEE (reference sequence). CDR3 in DNA: TGTGCCAGCAGCTTGGCCGCGGGGGGGGGCGGTAATGAGCAGTTCTTC. Its translation is CASSLAAGGGGNEQFF.

CDR3 in amino acids: CASSLDRLGWGEQFF. Here the CDR3 DNA reads TGTGCCAGCAGTTTGGACAGACTGGGATGGGGTGAGCAGTTCTTC. The chain couples TRBV6-5 to TRBJ2-1; a possible D gene is TRBD1 (6 bases). With 4 bases removed from V and 9 bases from J, the gap between germline ends came to 19 bases. This CDR3 region has 15 residues. Germline V gene data show CDR1 as MNHEY and CDR2 as SVGAGI.

The J gene is TRBJ1-2, the V gene TRBV28; the D is unclear. The CDR3 runs to 12 residues. CDR1 and CDR2 from the germline V gene are MDHEN and SYDVKM. Trimming shortened V by 6 bases and J by 0 bases, and 5 bases separated the two germline ends. The CDR3, as DNA: TGTGCCAGCAGCAACTCTAACTATGGCTACACCTTC. It is translated as CASSNSNYGYTF.

This sequence joins TRBV19 and TRBJ2-5; D is possibly TRBD1 (6 bases). The CDR3 is 14 amino acids. The V gene lost 3 bases and the J gene lost 1 base, with 9 bases spanning the gap. In germline, CDR1 is LNHDA, CDR2 SQIVND (reference sequence). CDR3 DNA: TGTGCCAGTAGTATGAGGGGGTCCCAAGAGACCCAGTACTTC. Translation: CASSMRGSQETQYF.

The V gene is TRBV21-1, the J gene TRBJ2-3; no check of the table's D call, TRBD2, against the DNA was made. TRBV21-1 is termed a pseudogene. The CDR3 totals 19 residues. CDR3 residues: CASSKGKSGNRPSTDTQYF. The CDR3 DNA follows: TGTGCCAGCAGCAAAGGGAAAAGCGGGAATCGTCCCAGCACAGATACGCAGTATTTT.

This clone was seen a handful of times. In nucleotides, the CDR3 is TGTGCTTGCCGGGGGGGGCCCGAGCAGTACTTC. It translates to CACRGGPEQYF. The chain couples TRBV11-2 to TRBJ2-7; 8 bases align to TRBD2. The V gene's germline CDR1 is SGHAT and CDR2 FQNNGV. The CDR3 has 11 residues. Together with reference TRBV11-2 and TRBJ2-7, the CDR3 gives the full variable domain: EAGVAQSPRYKIIEKRQSVAFWCNPISGHATLYWYQQILGQGPKLLIQFQNNGVVDDSQLPKDRFSAERLKGVDSTLKIQPAKLEDSAVYLCACRGGPEQYFGPGTRLTVT.

The chain joins TRBV29-1 to TRBJ1-1; D might be TRBD1 (5 bases). Germline CDR1 and CDR2: SQVTM and ANQGSEA. The V gene lost 5 bases and the J gene lost 0 bases, with 13 bases spanning the gap. This CDR3 has 14 amino acids. In nucleotides, the CDR3 is TGCAGCGTTACGACAGTACAGATGAACACTGAAGCTTTCTTT. Translating it yields CSVTTVQMNTEAFF.

The chain combines TRBV5-6 with TRBJ2-7; D is possibly TRBD1 (5 bases). The germline gives CDR1 SGHDT, CDR2 YYEEEE. The CDR3 has 15 amino acids. The V end lost 4 bases, the J end lost 7 bases, and 21 bases lay between the germline ends. The CDR3 region is CASSTKQARSREQYF. The CDR3 DNA is TGTGCCAGCAGCACAAAACAGGCGAGATCGAGGGAGCAGTACTTC.

The rearrangement links TRBV4-2 to TRBJ2-7; TRBD2 agrees at 15 bases. This CDR3 is built from 18 residues. Germline V lookup: CDR1 LGHNA, CDR2 YNFKEQ. With 1 base clipped from V and 3 bases from J, the junction kept 7 bases outside the gene matches. CDR3 sequence (DNA): TGTGCCAGCAGCCAAGGGACTAGCGGGAGGGGAAGTTTCTACGAGCAGTACTTC. This codes for CASSQGTSGRGSFYEQYF.

V is TRBV29-1 and J is TRBJ1-1; possibly TRBD1 for D (6 bases). The CDR3 sequence is 13 residues long. The V gene's germline CDR1 is SQVTM and CDR2 ANQGSEA. Trimming left V 2 bases short and J 1 base short, with 8 bases between. The CDR3 spells CSVEIRGNTEAFF. CDR3 in DNA: TGCAGCGTTGAAATCAGGGGGAACACTGAAGCTTTCTTT. Drawing the rest from reference TRBV29-1 and TRBJ1-1, the complete variable domain is SAVISQKPSRDICQRGTSLTIQCQVDSQVTMMFWYRQQPGQSLTLIATANQGSEATYESGFVIDKFPISRPNLTFSTLTVSNMSPEDSSIYLCSVEIRGNTEAFFGQGTRLTVV.

This chain's CDR3 is CASSITQGQPSKNIQYF. The DNA of the CDR3 is TGTGCCAGTAGTATAACCCAGGGACAACCTTCCAAAAACATTCAGTACTTC. The chain uses TRBV19 and TRBJ2-4; possibly TRBD1 for D (6 bases). CDR1 is LNHDA, CDR2 SQIVND, per germline (reference sequence). Trimming removed 2 bases from V and 2 bases from J, with 16 bases in between. The CDR3 is 17 residues long.

This clone was counted ten times or more. CDR3 residues: CASSLRSGTTYEQYF. DNA of the CDR3: TGTGCCAGCAGTTTGAGAAGCGGGACAACCTACGAGCAGTACTTC. The chain combines TRBV27 with TRBJ2-7, with a possible D match to TRBD2 (7 bases). Germline V CDR1 and CDR2: MNHEY, SMNVEV (reference sequence). Trimming removed 3 bases from V and 2 bases from J, with 14 bases in between. CDR3 length: 15 residues.

The chain couples TRBV20-1 to TRBJ2-3, with 7 bases fitting TRBD2. CDR3 length: 13 amino acids. V was pared by 3 bases and J by 4 bases, with 4 bases of the junction left unmatched. Germline values: CDR1 DFQATT, CDR2 SNEGSKA (reference sequence). Here the CDR3 DNA reads TGCAGTGCTAGTGCGGGGGACCCAGATACGCAGTATTTT. Its translation: CSASAGDPDTQYF.

This clone came up a few times. The V and J genes are TRBV5-1 and TRBJ2-1, with 8 bases matching TRBD2. The CDR3 totals 15 residues. Germline V lookup: CDR1 SGHRS, CDR2 YFSETQ. V lost 0 bases to trimming and J lost 9 bases; unmatched junction nucleotides: 8. DNA for the CDR3: TGCGCCAGCAGCTTGGCGGGAGGGCCCCTTACTGAGCAGTTCTTC. This codes for CASSLAGGPLTEQFF.

The chain joins TRBV3-1 (or the pseudogene TRBV3-2) to TRBJ1-6; weak D call: TRBD1 (5 bases). Deletions cut 1 base from V and 7 bases from J, with 8 bases between. There are 14 residues in the CDR3. From germline, CDR1 is LGHDT and CDR2 YNNKEL (reference sequence). Here the CDR3 reads CASSQGGANSPLHF. The CDR3 DNA is TGTGCCAGCAGCCAAGGGGGCGCAAATTCACCCCTCCACTTT.